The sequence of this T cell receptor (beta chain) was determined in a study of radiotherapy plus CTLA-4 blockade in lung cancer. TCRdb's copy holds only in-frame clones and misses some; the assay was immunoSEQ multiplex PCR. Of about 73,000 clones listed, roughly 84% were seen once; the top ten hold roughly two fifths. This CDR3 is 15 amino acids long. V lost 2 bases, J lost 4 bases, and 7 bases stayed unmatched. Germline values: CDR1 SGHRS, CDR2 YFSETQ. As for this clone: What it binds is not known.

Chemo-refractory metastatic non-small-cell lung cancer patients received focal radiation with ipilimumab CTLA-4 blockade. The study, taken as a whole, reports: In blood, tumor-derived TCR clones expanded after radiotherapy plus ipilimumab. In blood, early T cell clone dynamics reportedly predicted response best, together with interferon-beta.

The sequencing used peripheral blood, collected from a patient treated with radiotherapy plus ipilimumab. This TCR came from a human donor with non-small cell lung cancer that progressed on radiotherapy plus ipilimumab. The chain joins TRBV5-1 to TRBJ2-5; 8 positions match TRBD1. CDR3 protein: CASSLSQGAGETQYF. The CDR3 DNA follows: TGCGCCAGCAGCTTAAGCCAGGGGGCAGGAGAGACCCAGTACTTC.